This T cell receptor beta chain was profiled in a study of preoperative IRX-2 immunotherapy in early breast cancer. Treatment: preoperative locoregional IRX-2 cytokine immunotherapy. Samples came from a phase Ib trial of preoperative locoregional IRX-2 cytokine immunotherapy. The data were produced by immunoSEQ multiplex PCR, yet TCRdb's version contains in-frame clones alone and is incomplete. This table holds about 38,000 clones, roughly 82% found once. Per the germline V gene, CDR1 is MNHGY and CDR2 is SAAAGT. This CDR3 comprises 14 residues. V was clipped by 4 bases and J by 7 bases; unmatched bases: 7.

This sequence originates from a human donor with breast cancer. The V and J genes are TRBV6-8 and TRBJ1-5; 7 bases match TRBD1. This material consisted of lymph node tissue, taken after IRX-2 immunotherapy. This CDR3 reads CASSSDRVGQPQHF. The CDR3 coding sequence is TGTGCCAGCAGTTCCGACAGGGTGGGACAGCCCCAGCATTTT.